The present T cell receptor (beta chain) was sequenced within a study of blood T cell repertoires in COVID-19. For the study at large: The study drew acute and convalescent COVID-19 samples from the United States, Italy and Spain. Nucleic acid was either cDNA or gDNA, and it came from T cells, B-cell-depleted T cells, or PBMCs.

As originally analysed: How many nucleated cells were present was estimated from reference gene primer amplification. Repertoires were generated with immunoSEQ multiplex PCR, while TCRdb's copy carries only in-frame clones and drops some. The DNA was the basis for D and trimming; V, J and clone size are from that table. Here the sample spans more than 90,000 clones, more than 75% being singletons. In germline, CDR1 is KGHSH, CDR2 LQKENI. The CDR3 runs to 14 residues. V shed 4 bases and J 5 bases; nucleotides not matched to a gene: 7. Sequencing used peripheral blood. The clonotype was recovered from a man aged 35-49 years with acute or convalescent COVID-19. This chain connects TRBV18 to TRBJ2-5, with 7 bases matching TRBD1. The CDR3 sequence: CASSLKGAGETQYF. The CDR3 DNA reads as TGTGCCAGCTCACTCAAGGGGGCTGGGGAGACCCAGTACTTC.